This TCR beta chain was captured in a study of T cells in Graves' hyperthyroidism and ophthalmopathy (dated by TCRdb to between 2019 and 2020). About the study as a whole: Peripheral blood samples were taken at the time of initial diagnosis, prior to any treatment. A discovery cohort of about a hundred patients, 43 with Graves' ophthalmopathy and more than 55 with stable Graves' hyperthyroidism, was used to find distinguishing TCR V-J signatures. Prospective prediction of ophthalmopathy was tested in an independent validation cohort consisting of some 18 hyperthyroidism patients and approximately 16 patients who later progressed to ophthalmopathy. For training and testing, the approximately 92 patients in the discovery cohort were randomly divided in a 7:3 ratio. Thyroid tissue and blood T-cell repertoires from more than five Graves' hyperthyroidism patients were also compared in the study. Once sampling was done, hyperthyroidism patients were given methimazole at a starting dose of 30 mg daily, whereas ophthalmopathy patients were given high-dose intravenous methylprednisolone. The paper reports TCR Vbeta CDR3 sequencing of over 120 peripheral blood samples: around 45 ophthalmopathy, 75 to 80 hyperthyroidism and 17 progressor patients.

In its sample, this clonotype was seen many times. Its antigen has not been determined. Within one base of it there is no much larger clone, and no base qualities were kept. Hyperthyroidism patients were newly diagnosed, with disease duration under 2 months, and aged 18 to 65 years. Patients with uncontrolled infections, other autoimmune diseases, pregnancy or lactation were excluded. Diagnoses were established on the basis of clinical symptoms, serum thyroxine and TRAb, thyroid ultrasound, and orbital computed tomography. Blood from progressor patients was collected at the time of first diagnosis with hyperthyroidism, before any ophthalmopathy symptoms had appeared. Ficoll-Paque density gradient centrifugation was used to isolate PBMCs from around 9.1 ml of fresh peripheral blood. Progressor patients were initially diagnosed with Graves' hyperthyroidism and developed ophthalmopathy during follow-up. Total RNA was extracted with Trizol reagent, and quality was checked on an Agilent 2100 Bioanalyzer.

Summary of the overall study and its limitations: No statistical method was used to set the sample size in advance, and investigators knew the group allocation. Blood samples also contained most of the expanded thyroid clonotypes (frequency above 0.001), which suggests that blood repertoires may reflect thyroid immune responses. Ophthalmopathy was separated from stable hyperthyroidism by a 13 V-J signature model, with approximately 86% sensitivity and about 81% specificity obtained in cross-validation and 80%/75% obtained in testing. In validation, the model predicted progression to ophthalmopathy with 55% to 71% sensitivity and approximately 74% specificity, a median of around six months before onset.

The TCR beta CDR3 regions were amplified from the RNA transcripts. A first-round RT-PCR of the TCR CDR3 used the HTBI primer set with the Qiagen OneStep RT-PCR kit. Libraries were constructed in a second round of multiplex PCR, after which size selection and purification were carried out. Paired-end sequencing of the libraries was performed with 100 bp reads on an Illumina HiSeq2000. The original pipeline was this. SOAPnuke was used to process the raw data, with reads discarded if the reads contained adapters or uncalled bases, had a mean Phred below 15, or lacked an exact constant-primer or identifier match. COPE v1.2.5 was used to merge high-quality paired reads, and clonotypes were defined as unique nucleotide sequences. MiTCR v1.1 was used to align the clonotypes against IMGT TRBV, TRBD and TRBJ reference segments. Only V-J combinations with frequency above 0.0001, covering roughly 99% of repertoires, were analysed. A TCS score was defined as the ratio of F50 (clonal expansion) to E x V (chaos), with BLOSUM62-based TCRdist applied between CDR3 peptides within each V-J. Welch's t-statistics and random forest reduced just over 500 V-J features to around 14, which were used in a naive Bayes classifier (R e1071). TCRdb reran the public reads through fastp at Q25 and MiXCR, keeping productive beta chains. Rows with a matching CDR3 protein are joined into one entry that keeps the most common DNA and genes. None of the V and J calls come from the authors' own analysis; TCRdb made them. The sample table shows about 290,000 distinct CDR3 sequences, and 13% to 15% are seen once. Clones ranked in the top ten supply 30% of the sample.

The sample taken for sequencing was blood. The receptor was derived from a woman aged 45-65 years with Graves' hyperthyroidism that later progressed to Graves' ophthalmopathy.

The bases read TGTGCCAGCAGCCCTCCAACGGGAAGAGGGGGGTCCTACGAGCAGTACTTC. This yields the protein CASSPPTGRGGSYEQYF. The chain is made from TRBV7-9 and TRBJ2-7, with the D call perhaps TRBD1 or TRBD2, each one matching 6 bases. V lost 5 bases and J lost 1 base; the stretch between them is 21 bases long. Including the terminal cysteine and phenylalanine, the CDR3 comprises 17 residues. Here the CDR3 DNA is all that survives: 51 bases in frame from base 1. The germline V gene (reference sequence) supplies CDR1 SEHNR and CDR2 FQNEAQ.